This T cell receptor (beta chain) was retrieved from a study of blood T cells in healthy people across ages. Findings and limits, study-wide: Roughly linear declines in TCR beta diversity per million T cells occurred with age. Diversity of TCR beta correlated strongly with naive T cell percentage.

From germline, CDR1 is DFQATT and CDR2 SNEGSKA (reference sequence). The CDR3 consists of 12 residues. V was cut by 3 bases and J by 5 bases, with 9 bases left in between. The use of a sample-barcoded 5' primer and a J-beta primer mix characterized a second PCR of about 6 to 12 cycles. Through a template-switch adaptor with 12 random nucleotides, each cDNA molecule received a tag. TCRdb re-called the 5' RACE reads with MiXCR, one entry per CDR3 protein. This sample has fewer than 700,000 distinct CDR3 sequences, with about 43% found just once. This clonotype was picked up many times. Its antigen is currently unknown. Per sample, no less than 5.5 micrograms of total RNA were extracted.

Sequencing was performed on blood. The sequence came from a man at least 80 years old in good health. This chain links TRBV20-1 with TRBJ2-3, with unresolved D. The CDR3 nucleotides are TGCAGTGCTAGCCGGCTGTTAGATACGCAGTATTTT. Translation: CSASRLLDTQYF.